This TCR beta chain was retrieved from a study of cytomegalovirus exposure and HLA in healthy donors. Study background: Earlier work reported 117 million unique TCR beta sequences from about 190 million T cells. General study findings and limits: Segments of the TCR beta V type were, in most cases, productive about 90% or about 30% of the time in an earlier analysis. Usually a TCR sequence was rare, but some public TCRs were found in many donors.

The PCR ran on 60 Vbeta and 13 Jbeta primers. Authors' processing steps: In a later analysis, of roughly 73 million unique beta chains, about 10 million appeared in at least two donors. Produced via immunoSEQ multiplex PCR; TCRdb's table is partial and in-frame only. V and J calls plus clone size are reproduced from that table; the DNA served to infer D and trimming. The sample lists about 110,000 clones; around 74% were seen once. Germline CDR1 SGHTA, CDR2 FQGTGA. V gave up 6 bases and J gave up 0 bases; unmatched junction bases: 6. The CDR3 loop spans 16 amino acids. Remarks on this clone: Its matching antigen is unknown.

The chain is built from TRBV7-3 and TRBJ2-3; 10 bases are shared with TRBD2. This clonotype was obtained from a man aged 25-40 years in good health and CMV-seropositive. Input material: PBMCs. In DNA, the CDR3 is TGTGCCAGCAGTATCACTAGCGGGGCTAGCACAGATACGCAGTATTTT. It specifies CASSITSGASTDTQYF.